This is a list of T cell receptor beta chains from one sample in a study of patients and donors after allogeneic stem cell transplantation. TCRdb reprocessed the RT-PCR reads with MiXCR, giving one entry per CDR3 protein. This sample has 2,500 to 3,000 distinct CDR3 sequences, with 8.2% found just once. Sequencing input: blood, either unsorted or a sorted T cell fraction (not recorded which). These receptors all come from a human donor who was either an allogeneic HSCT recipient or a stem cell or donor lymphocyte infusion donor (not recorded which). It is not recorded whose cells these are; they may come from a transplant donor. CDR3s include the opening cysteine and the closing phenylalanine or tryptophan. A D gene is named only where the DNA matches it firmly. Clone size appears in some rows only: once, few, many, or a class for an expanded clone.

few	TRBD2	TRBV7-2	TRBJ2-7	CASSFTSGRTRTYEQYF	TGTGCCAGCAGCTTTACTAGCGGGAGGACGAGGACCTACGAGCAGTACTTC
medium-sized	.	TRBV7-2	TRBJ2-4	CASSLPGLNIQYF	TGTGCCAGCAGCTTGCCGGGACTGAACATTCAGTACTTC
medium-sized	.	TRBV4-3	TRBJ1-1	CASSQVGVAEAFF	TGCGCCAGCAGCCAAGTGGGGGTTGCGGAAGCTTTCTTT
large	.	TRBV21-1	TRBJ2-3	CASSKVGTAQYF	TGTGCCAGCAGCAAAGTTGGGACAGCGCAGTATTTT
medium-sized	.	TRBV2	TRBJ2-2	CASRAVGAGELFF	TGTGCCAGTCGCGCCGTCGGGGCCGGGGAGCTGTTTTTT
few	.	TRBV20-1	TRBJ1-5	CSATRQPNQPQHF	TGCAGTGCTACCCGACAGCCTAATCAGCCCCAGCATTTT
medium-sized	.	TRBV18	TRBJ1-1	CASSPPGRGGGTEAFF	TGTGCCAGCTCACCACCGGGGCGGGGCGGCGGCACTGAAGCTTTCTTT
.	.	TRBV5-5	TRBJ2-7	CASRVQASTYEQYF	TGTGCCAGCAGGGTACAAGCATCTACCTACGAGCAGTACTTC
.	.	TRBV5-8	TRBJ1-3	CASSGAGGNTIYF	TGTGCCAGCAGCGGGGCTGGGGGAAACACCATATATTTT
.	TRBD1	TRBV27	TRBJ1-2	CASSLSRGPNYGYTF	TGTGCCAGCAGTTTATCCAGGGGGCCCAACTATGGCTACACCTTC
few	.	TRBV2	TRBJ1-3	CASSEAGRPSGNTIYF	TGTGCCAGCAGTGAAGCAGGCCGCCCCTCTGGAAACACCATATATTTT
medium-sized	TRBD2	TRBV7-3	TRBJ2-1	CASSLMAGTSGRGNEQFF	TGTGCCAGCAGCTTAATGGCCGGGACTAGCGGGAGAGGTAATGAGCAGTTCTTC
few	.	TRBV12-3/TRBV12-4	TRBJ1-2	CASSTALYGYTF	TGTGCCAGCAGTACAGCCCTCTATGGCTACACCTTC
few	TRBD1	TRBV10-3	TRBJ2-7	CAISTKTQGYSYEQYF	TGTGCCATCAGTACTAAAACACAGGGGTACTCCTACGAGCAGTACTTC
medium-sized	TRBD1	TRBV7-4	TRBJ2-1	CASSAGTGANEQFF	TGTGCCAGCAGCGCCGGGACAGGGGCCAATGAGCAGTTCTTC
medium-sized	TRBD2	TRBV4-3	TRBJ2-1	CASSQERTGGLNEQFF	TGCGCCAGCAGCCAAGAGCGGACGGGAGGTCTCAATGAGCAGTTCTTC
medium-sized	.	TRBV5-1	TRBJ2-1	CASSLGSTGYNEQFF	TGCGCCAGCAGCTTAGGTAGTACGGGCTACAATGAGCAGTTCTTC
.	.	TRBV9	TRBJ2-7	CASSVGPGGSYEQYF	TGTGCCAGCAGCGTAGGGCCCGGGGGCTCCTACGAGCAGTACTTC
.	.	TRBV7-3	TRBJ2-7	CASSLTASTYEQYF	TGTGCCAGCAGCTTGACAGCCTCGACCTACGAGCAGTACTTC
medium-sized	.	TRBV5-5	TRBJ2-3	CASSRTTDTQYF	TGTGCCAGCAGTCGGACTACAGATACGCAGTATTTT
.	.	TRBV6-2/TRBV6-3	TRBJ2-4	CASSYSAGAKNIQYF	TGTGCCAGCAGTTACTCAGCCGGAGCCAAAAACATTCAGTACTTC
large	.	TRBV5-6	TRBJ1-1	CASSYPGTVNTEAFF	TGTGCCAGCAGCTATCCCGGGACTGTGAACACTGAAGCTTTCTTT
medium-sized	.	TRBV5-1	TRBJ2-3	CASSLASISEDTQYF	TGCGCCAGCAGCTTGGCTTCGATATCAGAGGATACGCAGTATTTT
medium-sized	TRBD2	TRBV4-3	TRBJ2-7	CASSQDRASGAYEQYF	TGCGCCAGCAGCCAAGATCGAGCTAGCGGGGCCTACGAGCAGTACTTC
few	.	TRBV11-2	TRBJ2-5	CASSQGTAGTQYF	TGTGCCAGCAGCCAGGGGACGGCTGGGACCCAGTACTTC
.	.	TRBV6-2/TRBV6-3	TRBJ1-6	CASSWKNSPLHF	TGTGCCAGCAGCTGGAAGAATTCACCCCTCCACTTT
.	.	TRBV28	TRBJ2-1	CASSGVRREQFF	TGTGCCAGCAGCGGTGTTAGGCGTGAGCAGTTCTTC
medium-sized	.	TRBV12-3/TRBV12-4	TRBJ2-6	CASSPGANVLTF	TGTGCCAGCAGTCCTGGGGCCAACGTCCTGACTTTC
few	TRBD2	TRBV9	TRBJ2-1	CASSVASGQKTGTSGQFF	TGTGCCAGCAGCGTAGCTTCGGGCCAAAAGACCGGGACTAGTGGGCAGTTCTTC
.	.	TRBV4-3	TRBJ2-5	CASSQIRQMETQYF	TGCGCCAGCAGCCAGATTCGACAGATGGAGACCCAGTACTTC
.	.	TRBV29-1	TRBJ2-7	CSVRTGFGEQYF	TGCAGCGTTAGAACAGGGTTTGGCGAGCAGTACTTC
.	.	TRBV11-3	TRBJ2-7	CASSSPSSYEQYF	TGTGCCAGCAGCTCACCTAGCTCCTACGAGCAGTACTTC
medium-sized	.	TRBV20-1	TRBJ1-2	CSAPDMGNYGYTF	TGCAGTGCTCCGGACATGGGCAACTATGGCTACACCTTC
few	TRBD2	TRBV9	TRBJ2-5	CASSPAGGIQETQYF	TGTGCCAGCAGCCCCGCGGGGGGCATACAAGAGACCCAGTACTTC
.	TRBD1	TRBV5-1	TRBJ2-7	CASSLGAGGSEQYF	TGCGCCAGCAGCTTGGGGGCAGGGGGCTCCGAGCAGTACTTC
few	TRBD1	TRBV7-2	TRBJ1-5	CASSLVQGAYQPQHF	TGTGCCAGCAGCTTAGTCCAGGGGGCGTATCAGCCCCAGCATTTT
.	.	TRBV4-3	TRBJ2-5	CASSLRGVQKTQYF	TGCGCCAGCAGCCTCCGAGGGGTCCAAAAGACCCAGTACTTC
.	.	TRBV19	TRBJ2-1	CASNTPGLLSPEQFF	TGTGCCAGTAACACTCCGGGACTTCTGAGCCCCGAGCAGTTCTTC
few	TRBD2	TRBV9	TRBJ2-3	CASSGSGISTDTQYF	TGTGCCAGCAGCGGTAGCGGGATTTCGACAGATACGCAGTATTTT
few	.	TRBV5-1	TRBJ2-3	CASSREEADTQYF	TGCGCCAGCAGCCGAGAAGAAGCAGATACGCAGTATTTT
.	TRBD1	TRBV6-1	TRBJ2-7	CASRQDRVVSEQYF	TGTGCCAGCAGGCAGGACAGGGTTGTCTCCGAGCAGTACTTC
large	.	TRBV7-9	TRBJ2-6	CASSLRGAGANVLTF	TGTGCCAGCAGCTTAAGAGGGGCTGGGGCCAACGTCCTGACTTTC
medium-sized	.	TRBV5-5	TRBJ1-1	CASSRMDTEAFF	TGTGCCAGCAGCCGGATGGATACTGAAGCTTTCTTT
few	TRBD2	TRBV7-3	TRBJ2-2	CASSLTSGRAIGELFF	TGTGCCAGCAGCTTGACTAGCGGGAGGGCTATCGGGGAGCTGTTTTTT
few	.	TRBV9	TRBJ1-1	CASSVDGREDTEAFF	TGTGCCAGCAGCGTAGACGGCAGGGAGGACACTGAAGCTTTCTTT
medium-sized	.	TRBV11-2	TRBJ2-7	CASSMDYASSYEQYF	TGTGCCAGCAGCATGGACTACGCCTCTTCCTACGAGCAGTACTTC
.	.	TRBV6-1	TRBJ2-1	CASSLSRDKQFF	TGTGCCAGCAGTCTTTCTAGGGATAAGCAGTTCTTC
.	TRBD2	TRBV6-4	TRBJ2-4	CASSPGRGDIQYF	TGTGCCAGCAGTCCCGGCCGGGGGGACATTCAGTACTTC
medium-sized	.	TRBV20-1	TRBJ2-5	CSATDWETQYF	TGCAGTGCTACCGACTGGGAGACCCAGTACTTC
medium-sized	.	TRBV7-3	TRBJ2-1	CASSQQQYNEQFF	TGTGCCAGCAGTCAACAGCAATACAATGAGCAGTTCTTC
few	.	TRBV10-3	TRBJ2-7	CAISDRWDQGQYF	TGTGCCATCAGTGATCGGTGGGATCAAGGGCAGTACTTC
few	.	TRBV5-5	TRBJ2-1	CASRTDAGGSYNEQFF	TGTGCCAGCAGGACTGACGCTGGGGGTTCCTACAATGAGCAGTTCTTC
.	.	TRBV7-2	TRBJ2-1	CASSLKSEQFF	TGTGCCAGCAGCTTAAAGAGTGAGCAGTTCTTC
large	.	TRBV7-2	TRBJ2-6	CASSLHGASGANVLTF	TGTGCCAGCAGCTTACATGGGGCCTCTGGGGCCAACGTCCTGACTTTC
few	.	TRBV18	TRBJ1-3	CASSPGISGNTIYF	TGTGCCAGCTCACCCGGAATCTCTGGAAACACCATATATTTT
medium-sized	.	TRBV7-8	TRBJ2-1	CASSLQGVSYNEQFF	TGTGCCAGCAGCTTACAAGGTGTCTCCTACAATGAGCAGTTCTTC
.	.	TRBV6-2/TRBV6-3	TRBJ2-7	CASSKWTDNYEQYF	TGTGCCAGCAGTAAATGGACGGATAACTACGAGCAGTACTTC